The 8 T cell receptor beta chains reported below all come from one sample, sequenced in a study of post-analysis software for immune sequencing data. Study outcomes and limitations: Controls had lower frequencies than patients of 4 or 5 TRBV segments, which included TRBV5-6, TRBV5-1 and TRBV20-1.

Unique-molecular-identifier-tagged TCR beta cDNA libraries were used. One entry per CDR3 protein results from TCRdb running MiXCR on the PCR reads. The sample holds a few hundred thousand distinct CDR3 sequences, approximately 34% seen once. Antigens of these TCRs are unknown. Sequencing was performed on blood. The source is a girl aged 10 to 17 with multiple sclerosis.

A few counts support this clonotype. This may be a read error, as it is one base from a much larger clone. V is TRBV3-1 and J is TRBJ2-1, with D perhaps TRBD2 (5 bases). The CDR3 spans 13 residues. Germline assignment: CDR1 LGHDT and CDR2 YNNKEL (reference sequence). The ends were cut back, 0 bases at V and 11 bases at J, with 11 bases in the middle. CDR3 bases: TGTGCCAGCAGCCAAGATCTAACTAGGAAGCAGTTCTTC. Translating it yields CASSQDLTRKQFF.

This clonotype occurred many times. The rearrangement uses TRBV7-9 and TRBJ2-3, with D perhaps TRBD1 or TRBD2 (5 bases each). There are 13 residues in the CDR3. V lost 3 bases and J lost 4, with 8 bases in between. Germline V gene data show CDR1 as SEHNR and CDR2 as FQNEAQ (reference sequence). CDR3: CASSFGTSDTQYF. CDR3 DNA sequence: TGTGCCAGCAGCTTTGGGACCTCAGATACGCAGTATTTT.

The rearrangement joins TRBV11-2 to TRBJ2-4; D might be TRBD2 (5 bases). V was trimmed by 5 bases and J by 2 bases, leaving 22 bases between them. This CDR3 has 18 residues. CDR1 is SGHAT and CDR2 is FQNNGV in the germline V gene. CDR3 nucleotide sequence: TGTGCCAGCAGCGCCCGGGGTCACCTTGACCCAACCAAAAACATTCAGTACTTC. It translates to CASSARGHLDPTKNIQYF.

This chain uses TRBV20-1 with TRBJ2-3; the D gene is possibly TRBD2 (7 bases). Germline V CDR1 and CDR2: DFQATT, SNEGSKA (reference sequence). The V end was cut by 5 bases, the J end by 3 bases, with 15 bases between. This CDR3 contains 14 residues. The CDR3 region is CSALGGAVTDTQYF. DNA of the CDR3: TGCAGTGCTCTAGGGGGGGCAGTTACAGATACGCAGTATTTT.

This clonotype was found many times. CDR3 bases: TGTGCCACCAGTGATAGGATGGTGGAGCAGTTCTTC. This codes for CATSDRMVEQFF. The chain carries TRBV24-1 and TRBJ2-1; D is ambiguous. Per germline, CDR1 KGHDR and CDR2 SFDVKD. The CDR3 is 12 residues long. V lost 3 bases, J lost 10 bases, and 9 bases lay in between.

This clonotype was observed many times. The V call is TRBV10-3, the J call TRBJ2-3; 8 nucleotides agree with TRBD1. The junction had 1 base not matched to a gene; V was cut back by 6 bases and J by 2 bases. The CDR3 contains 13 residues. Germline CDR1 is ENHRY and CDR2 is SYGVKD. The CDR3, as DNA: TGTGCCATCAGGACAGGGGCCACAGATACGCAGTATTTT. Its protein is CAIRTGATDTQYF.

The sample holds many counts of this clonotype. This rearrangement joins TRBV6-2 or TRBV6-3 to TRBJ2-3; 7 bases align to TRBD2. The J segment lost 2 bases and the V segment lost 7 bases, leaving 3 bases of the junction unmatched. This CDR3 is built from 13 residues. Germline values: CDR1 MNHEY, CDR2 SVGEGT. CDR3 amino acids: CASKSGVTDTQYF. CDR3 bases: TGTGCCAGCAAAAGCGGGGTCACAGATACGCAGTATTTT.

This clonotype occurred a few times. The chain links TRBV5-1 to TRBJ2-5; D not certain. Trimming shortened V by 0 bases and J by 5 bases, and 14 bases separated the two germline ends. There are 15 residues in the CDR3. Germline V gives CDR1 SGHRS, CDR2 YFSETQ. The CDR3, as DNA: TGCGCCAGCAGCTTGGAACTGGCGAGGTTGGAGACCCAGTACTTC. It codes for CASSLELARLETQYF.